The clone carrying this T cell receptor beta chain was seen many times. The antigen is undetermined. The entry originates in a study of T cells after posttransplantation cyclophosphamide. Overall study findings and caveats: TRB overlap between skin or GI tissue T cells and blood was limited. Later post-transplant blood repertoires were often dominated by donor CD8+ memory clones. After PTCy, TRB diversity resembled that of CNI/methotrexate controls.

TCRdb's copy holds only in-frame clones and misses some; the assay was immunoSEQ multiplex PCR. The sample includes tens of thousands of clones, none of them occurring once. This related bone marrow graft donor gave peripheral blood on the day of marrow donation. This CDR3 is 13 amino acids long. The V end was cut by 10 bases, the J end by 4 bases, with 14 bases between. Germline V gene data show CDR1 as MNHNS and CDR2 as SASEGT. Sequencing was carried out using PBMCs. The sequence was obtained from a man aged 40-50 years in good health, CMV-negative, and a related stem cell transplant donor. The V gene is TRBV6-1, the J gene TRBJ2-1; maybe TRBD2 (5 bases). CDR3 DNA: TGTGCCACCATCTCAGCGGAGTACAATGAGCAGTTCTTC. This codes for CATISAEYNEQFF.